A single sample is the source of the 21 T cell receptor beta chains below, sequenced in a study of blood T cell repertoires in COVID-19 (dated by TCRdb to about 2020). Library preparation employed the immunoSEQ multiplex PCR assay. Not all clones reach the TCRdb copy of this immuneACCESS table, which keeps in-frame sequences only. Checked studies attribute under half of the gap to unresolved V genes and leave the rest unexplained. The sample table shows 180,000 or so clones, and around 80% are seen once. The ten most abundant clones make up 2.8% of the sample. Sequenced: peripheral blood. All receptors derive from a woman of 80 years or more with active or convalescent COVID-19.

The rearrangement joins TRBV11-2 to TRBJ2-2, with TRBD1 matching 7 bases. Per germline, CDR1 SGHAT and CDR2 FQNNGV. V was pared by 5 bases and J by 0 bases, with 12 bases of the junction left unmatched. The CDR3 runs to 18 residues. CDR3 region: CASSRAEGQFANTGELFF. CDR3 bases: TGTGCCAGCAGCCGGGCCGAGGGACAGTTCGCGAACACCGGGGAGCTGTTTTTT.

This clone was counted once. V usage is TRBV28 and J usage is TRBJ1-3, with a weak D call TRBD1 (6 bases). V lost 1 base, J lost 4 bases, and 14 bases lay in between. This CDR3 has 16 amino acids. Germline-derived CDR1 and CDR2 are MDHEN and SYDVKM. This CDR3 is CASSLYRGAGGNTIYF. The CDR3 region has the DNA TGTGCCAGCAGTTTATATCGGGGGGCGGGAGGAAACACCATATATTTT. Complete variable domain (other parts from reference TRBV28 and TRBJ1-3): DVKVTQSSRYLVKRTGEKVFLECVQDMDHENMFWYRQDPGLGLRLIYFSYDVKMKEKGDIPEGYSVSREKKERFSLILESASTNQTSMYLCASSLYRGAGGNTIYFGEGSWLTVV.

The chain employs TRBV19 and TRBJ1-4, with D possibly TRBD1 on 5 matching bases. With 6 bases removed from V and 3 bases from J, the gap between germline ends came to 8 bases. Germline CDR1 LNHDA, CDR2 SQIVND (reference sequence). The CDR3 loop spans 13 amino acids. CDR3 sequence reads: CASSRGSNEKLFF. For the CDR3, the DNA is TGTGCCAGTAGCCGGGGGTCTAATGAAAAACTGTTTTTT.

This chain uses TRBV21-1 with TRBJ1-1. TRBV21-1 is annotated as a pseudogene. The CDR3 sequence is 18 residues long. The CDR3 nucleotides read TGTGCCAGCAGCAAAGAGTGGAGGGACCCCCCGGCGAACACTGAAGCTTTCTTT. Amino acid sequence: CASSKEWRDPPANTEAFF.

The genes are TRBV3-1 (or the pseudogene TRBV3-2) and TRBJ1-2; TRBD1 is a possible D gene (5 bases). There are 15 residues in the CDR3. V was clipped by 0 bases and J by 4 bases, with 12 bases between them. Germline CDR1 reads LGHDT; CDR2 reads YNNKEL (reference sequence). The CDR3 region has the DNA TGTGCCAGCAGCCAAGAAGGCAGGGCCGGCTATGGCTACACCTTC. Its protein product is CASSQEGRAGYGYTF.

The chain has TRBV4-1 and TRBJ2-1, with 12 bases that match TRBD2. The CDR3 covers 16 residues. J was trimmed by 8 bases and V by 0 bases; bases with no gene match: 5. Germline CDR1 is MGHRA and CDR2 is YSYEKL. CDR3 amino acids: CASSQEPSGGAYEQFF. The CDR3 nucleotides are TGCGCCAGCAGCCAAGAGCCTAGCGGGGGGGCTTATGAGCAGTTCTTC.

V is TRBV2 and J is TRBJ1-2; 10 bases match TRBD1. After removal of 8 bases from V and 3 bases from J, the junction contained 9 bases not matched to a gene. This CDR3 comprises 15 residues. CDR1 is SNHLY and CDR2 is FYNNEI in the germline V gene. CDR3 sequence: CASYPGQGTDYGYTF. The CDR3 DNA sequence: TGTGCCAGCTATCCGGGACAGGGGACGGACTATGGCTACACCTTC. The complete variable domain, with remaining parts taken from reference TRBV2 and TRBJ1-2, reads EPEVTQTPSHQVTQMGQEVILRCVPISNHLYFYWYRQILGQKVEFLVSFYNNEISEKSEIFDDQFSVERPDGSNFTLKIRSTKLEDSAMYFCASYPGQGTDYGYTFGSGTRLTVV.

The chain carries TRBV5-1 and TRBJ1-2, with 8 bases lining up with TRBD1. The CDR3 totals 16 residues. CDR1 is SGHRS and CDR2 is YFSETQ in the germline V gene. V trimming: 4 bases; J trimming: 2 bases; junction bases outside the gene matches: 10. CDR3 loop: CASSLDTGGGNYGYTF. CDR3 DNA: TGCGCCAGCAGCCTGGACACAGGGGGGGGAAACTATGGCTACACCTTC.

This clone has only a few counts. This sequence joins TRBV19 and TRBJ1-1; TRBD1 matches at 8 bases. J lost 4 bases, V lost 3 bases, and 4 bases had no gene match. This CDR3 is built from 14 residues. CDR1 and CDR2 from the germline V gene are LNHDA and SQIVND (reference sequence). The CDR3 region is CASSMGQAGTEAFF. Here the CDR3 DNA reads TGTGCCAGTAGTATGGGACAGGCGGGCACTGAAGCTTTCTTT.

The gene calls are TRBV7-9 and TRBJ2-1; a weak D match, TRBD1 (5 bases). This CDR3 region has 15 residues. Germline CDR1 and CDR2: SEHNR and FQNEAQ (reference sequence). Trimming took 7 bases from V and 2 from J, leaving 15 bases between them. The CDR3 DNA follows: TGTGCCAGCACCGCAGACAGCCTCACCTACAATGAGCAGTTCTTC. Amino acids: CASTADSLTYNEQFF.

A word on this clone: One end of the junction fails to match germline, which may point to a read error. The CDR3 DNA follows: TGCGCCAGGGTGGGGGGTAACTTT. Amino acids: CARVGGNF. V usage is TRBV5-1 and J usage is TRBJ1-1, with D tentatively TRBD1 (5 bases). CDR1 is SGHRS, CDR2 YFSETQ, per germline. The CDR3 is made up of 8 amino acids.

Only a few counts were recorded for this clone. This rearrangement joins TRBV7-9 to TRBJ1-6; 11 bases line up with TRBD1. Germline V gives CDR1 SEHNR, CDR2 FQNEAQ (reference sequence). This CDR3 is built from 17 residues. The junction had 11 bases not matched to a gene; V was cut back by 5 bases and J by 8 bases. The CDR3 bases are TGTGCCAGCAGCACCAGGGGTGGGACAGGGGGTCATTCACCCCTCCACTTT. Protein product: CASSTRGGTGGHSPLHF.

The V call is TRBV18, the J call TRBJ2-5; the match to TRBD2 covers 8 bases. This CDR3 has 16 residues. Per germline, CDR1 KGHSH and CDR2 LQKENI. Losses at the gene ends were 2 bases for V and 5 bases for J; bases not matched to a gene: 10. CDR3 sequence: CASSPGTRSSQETQYF. Written as DNA, the CDR3 is TGTGCCAGCTCACCAGGGACTAGATCGAGTCAGGAGACCCAGTACTTC. Variable domain in full (rest from reference TRBV18 and TRBJ2-5): NAGVMQNPRHLVRRRGQEARLRCSPMKGHSHVYWYRQLPEEGLKFMVYLQKENIIDESGMPKERFSAEFPKEGPSILRIQQVVRGDSAAYFCASSPGTRSSQETQYFGPGTRLLVL.

V and J are TRBV13 and TRBJ2-1, with 10 bases that match TRBD2. Germline V CDR1 and CDR2: PRHDT, FYEKMQ (reference sequence). V shed 3 bases, J shed 6 bases, and the junction held 2 bases outside the gene matches. The CDR3 runs 14 residues. The CDR3 loop reads CASSFQRGGNEQFF. The CDR3 nucleotides read TGTGCCAGCAGCTTCCAGCGGGGGGGCAATGAGCAGTTCTTC. Supplemented by reference TRBV13 and TRBJ2-1, the full variable domain reads AAGVIQSPRHLIKEKRETATLKCYPIPRHDTVYWYQQGPGQDPQFLISFYEKMQSDKGSIPDRFSAQQFSDYHSELNMSSLELGDSALYFCASSFQRGGNEQFFGPGTRLTVL.

The chain uses TRBV30 and TRBJ1-6; D perhaps matches TRBD1 (5 bases). The germline CDR1 and CDR2 sequences are GTSNPN and SVGIG (reference sequence). CDR3 length equals 14 residues. Deletions cut 8 bases from V and 6 bases from J, with 17 bases between. CDR3 DNA: TGTGCCCGAAAGGAGGGGACGGGTAATTCACCCCTCCACTTT. Its protein product is CARKEGTGNSPLHF.

The CDR3 region has the DNA TGCGCCAGCAGCCACCCGATTCGAACAGGGCCCATCTATGGCTACACCTTC. It specifies CASSHPIRTGPIYGYTF. The V gene is TRBV4-1, the J gene TRBJ1-2, with a tentative D call TRBD1 (6 bases). The CDR3 is 17 amino acids. Deletions cut 3 bases from V and 4 bases from J, with 21 bases between. Germline lookup yields CDR1 MGHRA and CDR2 YSYEKL.

The chain uses TRBV4-3 and TRBJ2-7, with D perhaps TRBD2 (5 bases). The ends were cut back, 0 bases at V and 2 bases at J, with 8 bases in the middle. CDR1 and CDR2 (germline): LGHNA, YSLEER. This CDR3 region has 14 residues. The CDR3 DNA sequence: TGCGCCAGCAGCCAAGAACCGAGGGCCTACGAGCAGTACTTC. Residues: CASSQEPRAYEQYF.

The rearrangement joins TRBV2 to TRBJ2-5, with 9 bases aligning to TRBD1. CDR3 length equals 14 residues. Germline CDR1 and CDR2: SNHLY and FYNNEI. V lost 5 bases and J lost 3; bases outside the gene matches: 4. CDR3 sequence reads: CASSRQGGEETQYF. The DNA of the CDR3 is TGTGCCAGCAGTCGACAGGGGGGAGAAGAGACCCAGTACTTC.

The chain recombines TRBV18 with TRBJ1-5; D is unresolved. Germline CDR1 is KGHSH and CDR2 is LQKENI. Trimming took 3 bases from V and 0 from J, leaving 9 bases between them. The CDR3 spans 15 residues. Here the CDR3 reads CASSPSRDSNQPQHF. The CDR3 coding sequence is TGTGCCAGCTCACCGTCCCGGGATAGCAATCAGCCCCAGCATTTT.

The chain carries TRBV5-6 and TRBJ1-3; maybe TRBD1 (6 bases). Germline V gene sequence: CDR1 SGHDT, CDR2 YYEEEE. The CDR3 is made up of 14 amino acids. The V end was cut by 5 bases, the J end by 3 bases, with 12 bases between. The CDR3 sequence: CASSAGAHGNTIYF. For the CDR3, the DNA is TGTGCCAGCAGTGCGGGGGCGCATGGAAACACCATATATTTT.

Only one count was recorded for this clone. The CDR3 loop reads CASSLRSGGRQPQHF. The CDR3 DNA is TGTGCCAGCAGTTTAAGGTCGGGGGGCAGGCAGCCCCAGCATTTT. The rearrangement uses TRBV28 and TRBJ1-5, with D tentatively TRBD1 (6 bases). Germline CDR1 reads MDHEN; CDR2 reads SYDVKM. V lost 2 bases, J lost 7 bases, and 15 bases lay in between. This CDR3 contains 15 residues.